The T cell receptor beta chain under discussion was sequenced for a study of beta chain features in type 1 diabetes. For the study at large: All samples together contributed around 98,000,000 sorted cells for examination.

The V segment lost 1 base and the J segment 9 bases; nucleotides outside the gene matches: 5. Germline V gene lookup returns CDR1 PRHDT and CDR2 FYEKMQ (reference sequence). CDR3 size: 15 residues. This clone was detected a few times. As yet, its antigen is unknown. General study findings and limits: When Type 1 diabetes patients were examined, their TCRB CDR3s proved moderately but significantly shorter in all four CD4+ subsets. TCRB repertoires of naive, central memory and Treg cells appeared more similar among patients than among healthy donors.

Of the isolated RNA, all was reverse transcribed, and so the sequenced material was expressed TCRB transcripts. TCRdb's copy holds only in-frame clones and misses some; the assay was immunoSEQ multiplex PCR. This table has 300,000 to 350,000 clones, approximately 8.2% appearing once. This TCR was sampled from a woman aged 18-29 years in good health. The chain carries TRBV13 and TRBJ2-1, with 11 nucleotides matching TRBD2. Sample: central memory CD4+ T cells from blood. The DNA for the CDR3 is TGTGCCAGCAGCTTAGAGCTAGCGGGAGGCATTGAGCAGTTCTTC. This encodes CASSLELAGGIEQFF.